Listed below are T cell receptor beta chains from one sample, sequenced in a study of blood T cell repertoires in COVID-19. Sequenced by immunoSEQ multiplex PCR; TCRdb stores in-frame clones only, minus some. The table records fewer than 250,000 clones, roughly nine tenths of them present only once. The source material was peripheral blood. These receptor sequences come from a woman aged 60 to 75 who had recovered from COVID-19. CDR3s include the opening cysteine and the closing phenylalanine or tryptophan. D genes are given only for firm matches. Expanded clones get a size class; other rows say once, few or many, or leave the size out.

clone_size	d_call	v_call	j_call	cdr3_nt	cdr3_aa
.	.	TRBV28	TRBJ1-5	TGTGCCAGCAGCCCAGTCGGATTTACGGGAGGGAATCAGCCCCAGCATTTT	CASSPVGFTGGNQPQHF
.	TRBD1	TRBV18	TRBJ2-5	TGTGCCAGCTCAACACAGGGGTTGGAGACCCAGTACTTC	CASSTQGLETQYF
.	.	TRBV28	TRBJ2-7	TGTGCCAGCAGTTTGCAGGGGCTTCCCTACGAGCAGTACTTC	CASSLQGLPYEQYF
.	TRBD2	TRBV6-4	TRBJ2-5	TGTGCCAGCAGTGACGGACTAGCGGAGACCCAGTACTTC	CASSDGLAETQYF
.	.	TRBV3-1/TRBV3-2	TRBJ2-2	TGTGCCAGCAGCTATATCAGCGGCACCGGGGAGCTGTTTTTT	CASSYISGTGELFF
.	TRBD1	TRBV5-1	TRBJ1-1	TGCGCCAGCAGCGCGGGACAGGGAGACACTGAAGCTTTCTTT	CASSAGQGDTEAFF
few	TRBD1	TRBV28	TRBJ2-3	TGTGCCAGCAGTTCGGGACAGGGGGTAGATACGCAGTATTTT	CASSSGQGVDTQYF
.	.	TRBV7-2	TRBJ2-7	TGTGCCAGCAGCCCCCCTTCGCCAGGGTTTTTCTACGAGCAGTACTTC	CASSPPSPGFFYEQYF
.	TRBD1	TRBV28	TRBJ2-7	TGTGCCAGCAGTCCGAGGACAGGGGAAGTAGACGAGCAGTACTTC	CASSPRTGEVDEQYF
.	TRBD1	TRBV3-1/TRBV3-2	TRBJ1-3	TGTGCCAGCAGCCGGACAGGGACTGGAAACACCATATATTTT	CASSRTGTGNTIYF
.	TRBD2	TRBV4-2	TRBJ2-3	TGTGCCAGCAGCCCCGCTAGCGGGGGGCCGAGCACAGATACGCAGTATTTT	CASSPASGGPSTDTQYF
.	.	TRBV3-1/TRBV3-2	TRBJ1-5	TGTGCCAGCAGCCAAGATCAAAAGGGGTATCAGCCCCAGCATTTT	CASSQDQKGYQPQHF
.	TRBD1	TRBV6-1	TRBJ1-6	TGTGCCAGCAGTGAAGAAGGACAGGGGTTTTTGTCACCCCTCCACTTT	CASSEEGQGFLSPLHF
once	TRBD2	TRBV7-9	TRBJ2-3	TGTGCCAGCAGCTCCGGGACTAGCGGGGGGGCGTTCGATACGCAGTATTTT	CASSSGTSGGAFDTQYF
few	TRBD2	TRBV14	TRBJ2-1	TGTGCCAGCAGCTCATACCGGCTAGCGGGGGGGAACAATGAGCAGTTCTTC	CASSSYRLAGGNNEQFF
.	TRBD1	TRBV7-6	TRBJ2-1	TGTGCCAGCAGCCCGACCGGACAGGTTTACAATGAGCAGTTCTTC	CASSPTGQVYNEQFF
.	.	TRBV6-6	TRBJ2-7	TGTGCCAGCAGTTACCGCGACACCTCCTACGAGCAGTACTTC	CASSYRDTSYEQYF
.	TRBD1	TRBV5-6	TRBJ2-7	TGTGCCAGCAGCTTGGGGGACAGGGGCCACGAGCAGTACTTC	CASSLGDRGHEQYF
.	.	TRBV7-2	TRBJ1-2	TGTGCCAGCAGCTTATCCCCCTCCGAGAGCTATGGCTACACCTTC	CASSLSPSESYGYTF
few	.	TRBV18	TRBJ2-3	TGTGCCAGCTCACCACAATCGGTTGCAGATACGCAGTATTTT	CASSPQSVADTQYF
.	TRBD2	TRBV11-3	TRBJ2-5	TGTGCCAGCAGCCGCGTCCTAGCGGGAGGGGGGGAGACCCAGTACTTC	CASSRVLAGGGETQYF
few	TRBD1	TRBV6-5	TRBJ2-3	TGTGCCAGCCAACGCACGATGGACAGGAAGGATACGCAGTATTTT	CASQRTMDRKDTQYF
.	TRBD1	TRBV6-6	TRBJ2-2	TGTGCCAGCAGGCTTACAGGGGGCCACGGGGAGCTGTTTTTT	CASRLTGGHGELFF
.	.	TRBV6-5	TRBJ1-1	TGTGCCAGCACTTTGGACAGATCTAACACTGAAGCTTTCTTT	CASTLDRSNTEAFF
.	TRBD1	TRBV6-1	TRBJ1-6	TGTGCCAGCAGTGGCAACTCCGGGACAGGGAATTCACCCCTCCACTTT	CASSGNSGTGNSPLHF
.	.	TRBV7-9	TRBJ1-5	TGTGCCAGCAGCTTATTAGATGGTCAGCCCCAGCATTTT	CASSLLDGQPQHF
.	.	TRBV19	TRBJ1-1	TGTGCCAGTAGTATAGGGGGAGTCCGGGCGGGCACTGAAGCTTTCTTT	CASSIGGVRAGTEAFF
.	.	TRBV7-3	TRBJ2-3	TGTGCCAGCTCCTTAGGGGGCACAGATACGCAGTATTTT	CASSLGGTDTQYF